This is a list of T cell receptor beta chains from one sample in a study of cytomegalovirus exposure and HLA in healthy donors. The assay was immunoSEQ multiplex PCR, and TCRdb's table has in-frame clones only and misses some. Of around 99,000 clones in the sample, under 80% were seen once. Sequencing input: PBMCs. Receptors were obtained from a woman between 25 and 40 years old in good health and CMV-seronegative. The CDR3 runs from the conserved cysteine through the conserved F or W. Each record gives: clone size, V gene, J gene, CDR3 protein. Clone size is given for some rows only: seen once, a few or many times, or a class if the clone is expanded.

.	TRBV7-2	TRBJ1-2	CASSHDRGAPQGYTF
.	TRBV4-2	TRBJ1-5	CASSQLVGGGDSNQPQHF
.	TRBV9	TRBJ2-2	CASSLLAGDSNTGELFF
medium-sized	TRBV2	TRBJ1-5	CASGEAISNQPQHF
.	TRBV30	TRBJ2-7	CAWSTSGGHLYEQYF
.	TRBV5-1	TRBJ1-6	CASSLDRGYNSPLHF
.	TRBV28	TRBJ1-2	CASRGTGDYYGYTF
.	TRBV2	TRBJ1-5	CASRDRPRGANQPQHF
.	TRBV5-1	TRBJ2-7	CASSYDSYEQYF
few	TRBV28	TRBJ2-5	CASNQKQETQYF
.	TRBV10-3	TRBJ2-1	CAISNSTRISYNEQFF
.	TRBV18	TRBJ1-5	CASSPGQTPFLQPQHF
.	TRBV5-1	TRBJ2-1	CASSLGGRRGRFYNEQFF
few	TRBV6-6	TRBJ2-6	CASLGSSGANVLTF
.	TRBV23-1	TRBJ2-7	CASSKQSGSGDEQYF
.	TRBV18	TRBJ2-7	CASSPPLGGVHYEQYF
.	TRBV2	TRBJ1-1	CASRGIRTDLDRAFF
.	TRBV7-6	TRBJ2-5	CASSLAPTGTQYF
.	TRBV5-1	TRBJ1-2	CASSSDRDFEGYTF
.	TRBV6-6	TRBJ1-2	CASSYSGTSYGYTF
.	TRBV9	TRBJ1-1	CASSVGQGRSTEAFF
.	TRBV4-3	TRBJ2-2	CASSLGLADYTGELFF
.	TRBV5-1	TRBJ2-7	CASTYSGQGSEQYF